This T cell receptor beta chain was captured in a study of CD8+CD57+ T cells in acquired aplastic anemia. Study context: DNA recovered from sorted CD4+ and CD8+ cells had a mean of approximately 3.2 ug. Study-level results: Patients and controls shared some 30 CD8+ CDR3 sequences, highly expressed in patients. Patients and healthy controls showed no significant CD8+ Simpson's diversity difference.

All sequencing subjects had displayed CD8+CD57+ cell expansion on flow cytometry. Every patient was diagnosed with severe acquired aplastic anemia. CDR3 and TCR beta VDJ profiling relied on a genomic DNA template. MiXCR was run by TCRdb on the reads, yielding one entry per CDR3 protein. The sample yields approximately 190,000 distinct CDR3 sequences, 48% seen once. In regard to this clonotype: Its specificity is not known.

Germline-derived CDR1 and CDR2 are SGHAT and FQDESV (reference sequence). With 2 bases removed from V and 0 bases from J, the gap between germline ends came to 9 bases. This CDR3 comprises 15 residues. Sequencing was done on a sample of sorted CD4+, CD8+, or CD8+CD57+ T cells (not recorded which) from PBMCs. This clonotype originated in a human donor with aplastic anemia. The V call is TRBV11-1, the J call TRBJ2-3, with a weak D call TRBD2 (6 bases). The CDR3 DNA reads as TGTGCCAGCAGCTTATACGGGACTAGCACAGATACGCAGTATTTT. This codes for CASSLYGTSTDTQYF.